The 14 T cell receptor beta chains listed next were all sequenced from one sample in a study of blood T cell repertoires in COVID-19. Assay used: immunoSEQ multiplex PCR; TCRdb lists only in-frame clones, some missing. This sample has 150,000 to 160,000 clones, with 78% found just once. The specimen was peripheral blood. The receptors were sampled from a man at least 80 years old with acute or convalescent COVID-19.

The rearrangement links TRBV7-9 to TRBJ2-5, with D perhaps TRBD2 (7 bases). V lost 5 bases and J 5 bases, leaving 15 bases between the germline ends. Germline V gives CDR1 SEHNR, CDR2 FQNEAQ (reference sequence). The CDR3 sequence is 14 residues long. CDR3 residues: CASSEGGIRETQYF. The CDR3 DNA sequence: TGTGCCAGCAGCGAGGGGGGGATTCGGGAGACCCAGTACTTC.

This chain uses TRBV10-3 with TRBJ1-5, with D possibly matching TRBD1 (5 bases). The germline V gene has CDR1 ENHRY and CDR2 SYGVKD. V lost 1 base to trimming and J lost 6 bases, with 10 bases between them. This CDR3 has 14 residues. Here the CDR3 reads CAISEYQGSQPQHF. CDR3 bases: TGTGCCATCAGTGAGTACCAGGGCAGTCAGCCCCAGCATTTT.

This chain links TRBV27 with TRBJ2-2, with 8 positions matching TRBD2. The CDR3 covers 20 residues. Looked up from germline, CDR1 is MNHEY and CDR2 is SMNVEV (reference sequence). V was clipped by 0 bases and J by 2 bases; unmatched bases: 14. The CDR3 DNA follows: TGTGCCAGCAGTTTATCACTGTGGGGGGGGCGGGGGGTTAACACCGGGGAGCTGTTTTTT. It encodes CASSLSLWGGRGVNTGELFF.

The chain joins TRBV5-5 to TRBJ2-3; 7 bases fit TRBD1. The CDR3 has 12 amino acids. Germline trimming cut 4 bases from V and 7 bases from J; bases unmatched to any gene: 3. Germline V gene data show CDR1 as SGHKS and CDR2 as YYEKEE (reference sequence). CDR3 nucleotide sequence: TGTGCCAGCAGCGTACAGGGGAATACGCAGTATTTT. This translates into CASSVQGNTQYF. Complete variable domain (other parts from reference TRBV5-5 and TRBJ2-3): DAGVTQSPTHLIKTRGQQVTLRCSPISGHKSVSWYQQVLGQGPQFIFQYYEKEERGRGNFPDRFSARQFPNYSSELNVNALLLGDSALYLCASSVQGNTQYFGPGTRLTVL.

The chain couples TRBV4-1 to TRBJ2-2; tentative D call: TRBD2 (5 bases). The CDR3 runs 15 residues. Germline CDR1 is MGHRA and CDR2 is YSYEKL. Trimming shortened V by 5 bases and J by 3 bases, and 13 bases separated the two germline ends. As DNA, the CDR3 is TGCGCCAGCAGCTGGCTCGGGGAGTACACCGGGGAGCTGTTTTTT. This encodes CASSWLGEYTGELFF.

CDR3 protein: CASSLADLPGQGFRGGELFF. CDR3 bases: TGCGCCAGCAGCTTGGCCGATCTTCCAGGACAGGGGTTTCGGGGCGGGGAGCTGTTTTTT. V usage is TRBV5-1 and J usage is TRBJ2-2, with 9 bases fitting TRBD1. The V and J ends lost 0 bases and 7 bases, in that order; junction bases with no gene match: 19. CDR1 is SGHRS and CDR2 is YFSETQ in the germline V gene. This CDR3 contains 20 residues.

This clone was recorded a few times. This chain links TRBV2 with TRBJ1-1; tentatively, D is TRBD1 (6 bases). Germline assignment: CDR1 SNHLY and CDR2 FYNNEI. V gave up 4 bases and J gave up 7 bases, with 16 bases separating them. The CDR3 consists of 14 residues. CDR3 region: CASSVWGQDLEAFF. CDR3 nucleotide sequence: TGTGCCAGCAGTGTATGGGGGCAGGACCTTGAAGCTTTCTTT.

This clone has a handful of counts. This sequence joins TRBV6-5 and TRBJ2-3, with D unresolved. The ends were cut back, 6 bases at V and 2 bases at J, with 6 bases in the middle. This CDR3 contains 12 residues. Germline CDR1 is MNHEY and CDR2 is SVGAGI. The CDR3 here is CASRSTTDTQYF. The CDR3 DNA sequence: TGTGCCAGCAGGAGTACCACAGATACGCAGTATTTT.

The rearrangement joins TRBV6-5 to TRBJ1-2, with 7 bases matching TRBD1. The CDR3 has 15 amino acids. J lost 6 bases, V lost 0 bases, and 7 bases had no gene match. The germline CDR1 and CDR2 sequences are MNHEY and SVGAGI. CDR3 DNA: TGTGCCAGCAGTTACTCTGCAGGGGGGTTTGATGGCTACACCTTC. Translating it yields CASSYSAGGFDGYTF.

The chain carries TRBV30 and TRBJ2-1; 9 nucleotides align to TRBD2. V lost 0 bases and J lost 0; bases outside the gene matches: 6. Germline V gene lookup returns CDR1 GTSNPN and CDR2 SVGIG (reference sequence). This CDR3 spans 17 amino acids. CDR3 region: CAWSVRTSAISYNEQFF. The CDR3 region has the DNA TGTGCCTGGAGTGTACGGACTAGCGCCATCTCCTACAATGAGCAGTTCTTC.

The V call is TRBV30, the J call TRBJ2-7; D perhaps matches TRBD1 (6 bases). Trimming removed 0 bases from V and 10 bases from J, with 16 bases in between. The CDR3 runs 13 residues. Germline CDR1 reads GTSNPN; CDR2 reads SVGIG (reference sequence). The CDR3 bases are TGTGCCTGGAGTGTGCAGGCAGGGGAGTACCAGTACTTC. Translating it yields CAWSVQAGEYQYF.

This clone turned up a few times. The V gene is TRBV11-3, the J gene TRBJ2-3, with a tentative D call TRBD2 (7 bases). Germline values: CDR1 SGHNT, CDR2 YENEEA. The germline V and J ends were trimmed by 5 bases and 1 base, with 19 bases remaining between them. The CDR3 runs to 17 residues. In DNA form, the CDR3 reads TGTGCCAGCAGCAATAAGAAGGGGGGGCTCGGCACAGATACGCAGTATTTT. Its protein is CASSNKKGGLGTDTQYF. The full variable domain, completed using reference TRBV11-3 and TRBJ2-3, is EAGVVQSPRYKIIEKKQPVAFWCNPISGHNTLYWYLQNLGQGPELLIRYENEEAVDDSQLPKDRFSAERLKGVDSTLKIQPAELGDSAVYLCASSNKKGGLGTDTQYFGPGTRLTVL.

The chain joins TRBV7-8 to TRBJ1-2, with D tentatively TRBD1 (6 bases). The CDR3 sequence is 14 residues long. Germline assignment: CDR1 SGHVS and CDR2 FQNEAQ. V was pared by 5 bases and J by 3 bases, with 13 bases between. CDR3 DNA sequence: TGTGCCAGCAGCCCGAGGGGGTACGACTATGGCTACACCTTC. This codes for CASSPRGYDYGYTF.

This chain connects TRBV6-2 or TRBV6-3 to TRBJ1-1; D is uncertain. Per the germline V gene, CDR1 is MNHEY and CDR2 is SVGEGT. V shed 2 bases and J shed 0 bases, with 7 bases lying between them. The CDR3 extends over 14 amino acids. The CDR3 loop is CASSYSALNTEAFF. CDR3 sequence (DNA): TGTGCCAGCAGTTACAGCGCCCTGAACACTGAAGCTTTCTTT.